This T cell receptor (beta chain) was documented in a study of technical replicates of blood from several donors. Assay: immunoSEQ multiplex PCR; the TCRdb copy retains only in-frame clones and omits some. This sample has more than 15,000 clones; about 86% occur once, and the top ten carry 9% to 15%. Trimming took 7 bases from V and 4 from J; bases not matched to a gene: 14. Germline V gene sequence: CDR1 LNHDA, CDR2 SQIVND (reference sequence). The CDR3 covers 17 residues. This clone came up a few times. The sequence was obtained from a human donor in good health. The chain combines TRBV19 with TRBJ2-1; 9 nucleotides agree with TRBD2. The sequencing input was PBMCs. The CDR3, as DNA: TGTGCCAGTACCCGAGGGCGGGAGGGCCCAATATACAATGAGCAGTTCTTC. This translates into CASTRGREGPIYNEQFF.